The present T cell receptor (beta chain) was sequenced within a study of T cell responses to AZD1222 COVID-19 vaccine. Clones were sequenced by immunoSEQ multiplex PCR, and TCRdb holds only the in-frame ones, with some missing. This table has 200,000 or so clones, approximately 91% appearing once. As concerns this clone: The antigen remains undetermined.

Whole-study findings and limits: The study reported that nearly half of spike-specific TCRs target unmutated variant regions. Clonal diversity may have been underestimated, and the donors were mostly white British, with more females than males. Just 5 to 7 AZD1222 recipients tested seropositive at baseline.

V lost 2 bases and J lost 2; bases outside the gene matches: 6. The CDR3 contains 16 residues. Germline V gene sequence: CDR1 MNHEY, CDR2 SVGAGI. This chain uses TRBV6-5 with TRBJ1-1, with TRBD1 matching 9 bases. The specimen was peripheral blood, collected on day 0 of AZD1222 vaccination. This sequence originates from an adult in good health. This chain's CDR3 is CASSYLQGAQNTEAFF. The CDR3 nucleotides read TGTGCCAGCAGTTACCTACAGGGGGCCCAAAACACTGAAGCTTTCTTT.